This entry describes one T cell receptor beta chain. Sequencing used immunoSEQ multiplex PCR; TCRdb keeps in-frame clones, though not all of them. The repertoire has around 100,000 clones, about nine tenths of them found once; the top ten carry 1.9%. The V gene end was trimmed by 4 bases and the J gene end by 7 bases; junction bases not matched to a gene: 9. The CDR3 is made up of 15 amino acids. The V gene's germline CDR1 is LGHDT and CDR2 YNNKEL (reference sequence). These data belong to a study of blood T cell repertoires in COVID-19. As for the study in general: Whether acute or convalescent, the COVID-19 samples came from the United States, Italy and Spain.

The receptor's source is a woman aged 50 to 65 with COVID-19, enrolled during active disease. The specimen was peripheral blood. This chain uses TRBV3-1 (or the pseudogene TRBV3-2) with TRBJ1-2, with 10 bases lining up with TRBD1. The CDR3: CASSPGTGDRGGYTF. The CDR3 nucleotides are TGTGCCAGCAGCCCCGGGACAGGGGACAGGGGTGGCTACACCTTC.